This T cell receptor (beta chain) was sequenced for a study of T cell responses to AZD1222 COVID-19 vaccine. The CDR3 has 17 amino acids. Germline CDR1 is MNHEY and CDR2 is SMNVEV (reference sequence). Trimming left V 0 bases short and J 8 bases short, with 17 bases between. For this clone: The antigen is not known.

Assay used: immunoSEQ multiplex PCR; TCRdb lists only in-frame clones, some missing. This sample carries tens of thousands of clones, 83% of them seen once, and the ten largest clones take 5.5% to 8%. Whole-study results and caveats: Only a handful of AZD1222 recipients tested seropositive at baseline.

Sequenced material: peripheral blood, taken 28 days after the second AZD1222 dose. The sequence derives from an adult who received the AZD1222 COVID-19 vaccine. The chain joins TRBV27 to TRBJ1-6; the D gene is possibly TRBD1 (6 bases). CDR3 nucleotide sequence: TGTGCCAGCAGTTTATCCGTTGGGGGGCTCTTGGATTCACCCCTCCACTTT. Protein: CASSLSVGGLLDSPLHF.